The next 19 T cell receptor beta chains were all read from a single sample in a study of blood T cell repertoires in COVID-19. Only in-frame clones appear in the TCRdb table, and some are missing; sequencing was by immunoSEQ multiplex PCR. Among approximately 130,000 clones listed, around 82% were seen once. Sequenced: peripheral blood. The receptors come from a human donor in a cohort sampled during active COVID-19.

The J gene is TRBJ2-2, the V gene TRBV25-1, with 7 positions matching TRBD1. Unmatched junction bases numbered 9, after V lost 4 bases and J lost 1 base. Germline CDR1 is MGHDK and CDR2 is SYGVNS. The CDR3 totals 17 residues. The CDR3 is CASSGSTGTVNTGELFF. The CDR3 DNA reads TGTGCCAGCAGTGGGAGCACCGGGACAGTGAACACCGGGGAGCTGTTTTTT.

There are a few counts of this clone. This sequence joins TRBV4-3 and TRBJ2-2; 9 positions match TRBD1. Germline-derived CDR1 and CDR2 are LGHNA and YSLEER. This CDR3 contains 17 residues. Trimming removed 1 base from V and 4 bases from J; junction bases left unmatched: 7. For the CDR3, the DNA is TGCGCCAGCAGCCAAGTAACAGGGGGCCCGAGCACCGGGGAGCTGTTTTTT. Translation: CASSQVTGGPSTGELFF.

This clone was counted a few times. The V gene is TRBV5-4, the J gene TRBJ2-3, with D hard to call. The V end was cut by 0 bases, the J end by 1 base, with 3 bases between. The CDR3 runs to 13 residues. The germline CDR1 and CDR2 sequences are SGHNT and YYREEE (reference sequence). This CDR3 reads CASSLGGTDTQYF. The CDR3, as DNA: TGTGCCAGCAGCTTGGGAGGCACAGATACGCAGTATTTT.

The V call is TRBV18, the J call TRBJ2-3; TRBD1 might be the D (5 bases). Trimming stripped 2 bases from V and 0 bases from J, with 9 bases between. The length of the CDR3 is 15 residues. CDR1 and CDR2 (germline): KGHSH, LQKENI. The CDR3 region is CASSPGAPSTDTQYF. CDR3 DNA sequence: TGTGCCAGCTCACCAGGGGCCCCTAGCACAGATACGCAGTATTTT. The full variable domain, in which reference TRBV18 and TRBJ2-3 provide the parts outside the CDR3, is NAGVMQNPRHLVRRRGQEARLRCSPMKGHSHVYWYRQLPEEGLKFMVYLQKENIIDESGMPKERFSAEFPKEGPSILRIQQVVRGDSAAYFCASSPGAPSTDTQYFGPGTRLTVL.

The chain employs TRBV6-5 and TRBJ2-5; TRBD2 might be the D (7 bases). The germline CDR1 and CDR2 sequences are MNHEY and SVGAGI. The V and J ends lost 8 bases and 1 base respectively, with 14 bases between them. This CDR3 is built from 14 residues. The CDR3 here is CASGQGGGQETQYF. CDR3 DNA: TGTGCCAGCGGTCAGGGAGGGGGCCAAGAGACCCAGTACTTC.

This clone appeared a single time. The chain has TRBV6-2 or TRBV6-3 and TRBJ2-1; 7 bases fit TRBD1. CDR3 length equals 14 residues. The trim removed 1 base at V and 9 bases at J, leaving 6 bases unmatched. Germline V CDR1 and CDR2: MNHEY, SVGEGT. The DNA of the CDR3 is TGTGCCAGCAGTTACTTCGTCACAGGGGTTGAGCAGTTCTTC. Amino acids: CASSYFVTGVEQFF.

The J gene is TRBJ2-3, the V gene TRBV6-4; no definite D call. Germline CDR1 MRHNA, CDR2 SNTAGT. V dropped 5 bases and J dropped 2 bases, with 8 bases sitting between them. The length of the CDR3 is 13 residues. CDR3 coding DNA: TGTGCCAGCAGTTCGACACCCACAGATACGCAGTATTTT. The encoded protein is CASSSTPTDTQYF.

This chain connects TRBV19 to TRBJ2-1, with D tentatively TRBD1 (6 bases). Germline V lookup: CDR1 LNHDA, CDR2 SQIVND (reference sequence). This CDR3 has 16 amino acids. V lost 4 bases and J 3 bases, leaving 16 bases between the germline ends. This CDR3 reads CASSTDAGTHYNEQFF. The CDR3 region has the DNA TGTGCCAGTAGTACAGATGCCGGGACACACTACAATGAGCAGTTCTTC.

This chain links TRBV24-1 with TRBJ2-7; D uncertain. CDR3 length equals 14 residues. V lost 2 bases and J lost 11, with 18 bases in between. The germline V gene encodes CDR1 KGHDR and CDR2 SFDVKD. CDR3 amino acids: CATSDYHLTSAEYF. For the CDR3, the DNA is TGTGCCACCAGTGATTATCATTTGACCTCTGCGGAGTACTTC.

The chain carries TRBV19 and TRBJ2-3; a possible D gene is TRBD2 (5 bases). Looked up from germline, CDR1 is LNHDA and CDR2 is SQIVND (reference sequence). The V and J ends lost 8 bases and 3 bases respectively, with 24 bases between them. The CDR3 consists of 17 residues. The CDR3 nucleotides read TGTGCCAGTGAGCGGCGTTTTGGAGCACCCCGTACAGATACGCAGTATTTT. This sequence encodes CASERRFGAPRTDTQYF.

This chain joins TRBV7-2 and TRBJ2-2; 14 bases match TRBD2. Germline CDR1 reads SGHTA; CDR2 reads FQGNSA. There are 17 residues in the CDR3. V trimming: 5 bases; J trimming: 7 bases; junction bases outside the gene matches: 9. CDR3 nucleotide sequence: TGTGCCAGCAGCGGCGGACTAGCGGGGGGCATGGGCGGGGAGCTGTTTTTT. This codes for CASSGGLAGGMGGELFF.

This chain connects TRBV5-8 to TRBJ2-2; a possible D gene is TRBD2 (6 bases). This CDR3 has 14 residues. Germline CDR1 and CDR2: SGHTS and YDEGEE. Trimming pared 4 bases from V and 1 base from J, leaving 8 bases between. The CDR3: CASSPGLNTGELFF. CDR3 coding DNA: TGTGCCAGCAGCCCGGGACTGAACACCGGGGAGCTGTTTTTT. Using reference TRBV5-8 and TRBJ2-2 for the parts outside the CDR3, the full variable domain is EAGVTQSPTHLIKTRGQQATLRCSPISGHTSVYWYQQALGLGLQFLLWYDEGEERNRGNFPPRFSGRQFPNYSSELNVNALELEDSALYLCASSPGLNTGELFFGEGSRLTVL.

In its sample, this clone was seen a few times. This chain connects TRBV6-5 to TRBJ2-7; TRBD1 matches 10 bases. V was pared by 5 bases and J by 4 bases, with 2 bases of the junction left unmatched. CDR1 is MNHEY, CDR2 SVGAGI, per germline. This CDR3 has 13 amino acids. The CDR3 coding sequence is TGTGCCAGCAGTAAGGGACAGGGGTACGAGCAGTACTTC. It is translated as CASSKGQGYEQYF.

J is TRBJ2-5 and V is TRBV11-3; possible D gene TRBD2, 6 bases. Deletions cut 0 bases from V and 1 base from J, with 21 bases between. The length of the CDR3 is 19 residues. CDR1 SGHNT and CDR2 YENEEA come from the germline V gene. CDR3 in amino acids: CASSLDRPPRGGGQETQYF. The DNA for the CDR3 is TGTGCCAGCAGCTTAGATCGTCCCCCCCGTGGGGGAGGCCAAGAGACCCAGTACTTC.

This clone occurred once. The rearrangement links TRBV28 to TRBJ2-5, with a tentative D call TRBD1 (5 bases). V lost 2 bases and J 4 bases, leaving 5 bases between the germline ends. CDR3 size: 12 residues. Per the germline V gene, CDR1 is MDHEN and CDR2 is SYDVKM. CDR3 nucleotides: TGTGCCAGCAGTTTAAGGGGAGAGACCCAGTACTTC. Protein sequence: CASSLRGETQYF.

The CDR3 DNA follows: TGTGCCAGCAGCTTCCGGCAGGGTGATGGCTACACCTTC. Translating gives CASSFRQGDGYTF. This rearrangement joins TRBV7-9 to TRBJ1-2; TRBD1 is a possible D gene (5 bases). Trimming took off 3 bases at V and 6 bases at J, with 11 bases between the two ends. CDR1 is SEHNR, CDR2 FQNEAQ, per germline (reference sequence). The CDR3 has 13 residues.

This clone was seen just once. The CDR3 region is CATSRDRGHEQYF. CDR3 DNA: TGTGCCACCAGCCGTGACAGGGGACACGAGCAGTACTTC. The chain couples TRBV15 to TRBJ2-7, with 8 bases lining up with TRBD1. Germline V gene lookup returns CDR1 LNHNV and CDR2 YYDKDF (reference sequence). This CDR3 has 13 amino acids. The V and J ends lost 5 bases and 5 bases, in that order; junction bases with no gene match: 5.

The V and J genes are TRBV9 and TRBJ1-4, with D perhaps matching TRBD1 (5 bases). Between the trimmed V and J ends, which lost 0 bases and 5 bases, there was a span of 8 bases. The CDR3 length is 14 residues. CDR1 and CDR2 from the germline V gene are SGDLS and YYNGEE. As DNA, the CDR3 is TGTGCCAGCAGCGTAGGACAGTCAAATGAAAAACTGTTTTTT. This translates into CASSVGQSNEKLFF.

The chain recombines TRBV5-1 with TRBJ2-7; D may be TRBD1 (6 bases). The CDR3 runs 15 residues. Germline V gene sequence: CDR1 SGHRS, CDR2 YFSETQ. Trimming took off 4 bases at V and 5 bases at J, with 19 bases between the two ends. In nucleotides, the CDR3 is TGCGCCAGCAGCCTGCAGACAGGACCCTCTAACGAGCAGTACTTC. Translated: CASSLQTGPSNEQYF.